The 16 T cell receptor beta chains listed next were all sequenced from one sample in a study of siplizumab effects on memory and regulatory T cells. The repertoire was sequenced with immunoSEQ multiplex PCR; TCRdb's copy has only in-frame clones and lacks some. The data contain some 97,000 clones, 75% to 95% of them singletons. The sequenced sample consisted of CD4+ T cells sorted from blood. These TCRs come from a human donor in good health. Some clones in this sample may be carry-over from other donors' samples.

This rearrangement joins TRBV5-6 to TRBJ2-5; no clear D gene. Germline values: CDR1 SGHDT, CDR2 YYEEEE. This CDR3 is built from 12 residues. The V gene lost 1 base and the J gene lost 5 bases, with 6 bases spanning the gap. The CDR3 is CASSLQFETQYF. The CDR3 nucleotides read TGTGCCAGCAGCTTGCAATTTGAGACCCAGTACTTC.

The gene calls are TRBV7-9 and TRBJ1-1; D gene uncertain. There are 12 residues in the CDR3. V was trimmed by 2 bases and J by 6 bases, leaving 7 bases between them. Germline loops: CDR1 SEHNR, CDR2 FQNEAQ (reference sequence). CDR3 protein: CASSLFRAEAFF. CDR3 sequence (DNA): TGTGCCAGCAGCTTATTCCGCGCTGAAGCTTTCTTT. Drawing the rest from reference TRBV7-9 and TRBJ1-1, the complete variable domain is DTGVSQNPRHKITKRGQNVTFRCDPISEHNRLYWYRQTLGQGPEFLTYFQNEAQLEKSRLLSDRFSAERPKGSFSTLEIQRTEQGDSAMYLCASSLFRAEAFFGQGTRLTVV.

This clone was counted a single time. The V call is TRBV2, the J call TRBJ2-7; D may be TRBD1 or TRBD2 (5 bases each). Trimming shortened V by 1 base and J by 7 bases, and 14 bases separated the two germline ends. CDR3 length: 14 amino acids. Per germline, CDR1 SNHLY and CDR2 FYNNEI. The CDR3 region is CASSEGAGTREQYF. As DNA, the CDR3 is TGTGCCAGCAGTGAAGGGGCTGGGACGCGGGAGCAGTACTTC.

This sequence joins TRBV9 and TRBJ1-1; D is unresolved. The ends were cut back, 0 bases at V and 0 bases at J, with 9 bases in the middle. This CDR3 region has 15 residues. From germline, CDR1 is SGDLS and CDR2 YYNGEE. The CDR3 bases are TGTGCCAGCAGCGTAGGTCCGGGCATGAACACTGAAGCTTTCTTT. Protein product: CASSVGPGMNTEAFF.

The CDR3 region is CASSGTMGLAGANEQYF. The CDR3 DNA reads as TGTGCCAGCAGTGGGACAATGGGACTAGCGGGAGCGAACGAGCAGTACTTC. The genes are TRBV6-1 and TRBJ2-7; 14 nucleotides match TRBD2. V was pared by 4 bases and J by 5 bases, with 10 bases of the junction left unmatched. Germline V lookup: CDR1 MNHNS, CDR2 SASEGT. This CDR3 is 17 amino acids long.

This rearrangement joins TRBV15 to TRBJ2-3; D is unresolved. The germline V and J ends were trimmed by 9 bases and 2 bases, with 15 bases remaining between them. The germline V gene has CDR1 LNHNV and CDR2 YYDKDF (reference sequence). The CDR3 runs to 14 residues. Here the CDR3 reads CATAKGTITDTQYF. CDR3 in DNA: TGTGCCACGGCGAAAGGCACCATCACAGATACGCAGTATTTT.

The chain combines TRBV15 with TRBJ1-1; D unclear. The V gene lost 2 bases and the J gene lost 3 bases, with 13 bases spanning the gap. The CDR3 spans 15 residues. CDR1 and CDR2 from the germline V gene are LNHNV and YYDKDF (reference sequence). CDR3 region: CATSRYPKTDTEAFF. CDR3 sequence (DNA): TGTGCCACCAGCAGATATCCTAAAACCGACACTGAAGCTTTCTTT. The full variable domain, with the rest looked up from reference TRBV15 and TRBJ1-1, is DAMVIQNPRYQVTQFGKPVTLSCSQTLNHNVMYWYQQKSSQAPKLLFHYYDKDFNNEADTPDNFQSRRPNTSFCFLDIRSPGLGDTAMYLCATSRYPKTDTEAFFGQGTRLTVV.

The chain employs TRBV28 and TRBJ2-7; tentative D call: TRBD2 (7 bases). Trimming took off 10 bases at V and 3 bases at J, with 16 bases between the two ends. In germline, CDR1 is MDHEN, CDR2 SYDVKM. The CDR3 covers 13 residues. CDR3 loop: CATRRGGGYEQYF. As DNA, the CDR3 is TGTGCCACTCGGCGCGGGGGCGGCTACGAGCAGTACTTC.

This chain connects TRBV2 to TRBJ2-7, with D tentatively TRBD2 (5 bases). Deletions cut 8 bases from V and 6 bases from J, with 17 bases between. Germline CDR1 reads SNHLY; CDR2 reads FYNNEI. This CDR3 is 13 amino acids long. CDR3 amino acids: CASLIIRGSEQYF. The CDR3 nucleotides are TGTGCCAGCCTTATCATTAGAGGGTCCGAGCAGTACTTC.

The chain uses TRBV7-8 and TRBJ2-7, with 7 bases lining up with TRBD1. Trimming cost V 5 bases and J 0 bases; bases outside gene matches: 7. Germline CDR1 and CDR2: SGHVS and FQNEAQ. The CDR3 length is 15 residues. The CDR3 sequence: CASSPLRDSSYEQYF. The CDR3 DNA follows: TGTGCCAGCAGCCCGCTCCGGGACAGCTCCTACGAGCAGTACTTC.

The chain has TRBV11-3 and TRBJ2-2; the D gene is possibly TRBD1 (5 bases). Trimming stripped 1 base from V and 4 bases from J, with 10 bases between. Germline lookup yields CDR1 SGHNT and CDR2 YENEEA. The CDR3 runs to 15 residues. CDR3 nucleotides: TGTGCCAGCAGCTTAGGGGGCCTTGGCACCGGGGAGCTGTTTTTT. This translates into CASSLGGLGTGELFF.

This sequence joins TRBV27 and TRBJ1-1; 9 bases map to TRBD1. V lost 4 bases and J lost 4; bases outside the gene matches: 4. CDR3 length: 14 amino acids. Germline CDR1 is MNHEY and CDR2 is SMNVEV (reference sequence). CDR3 nucleotides: TGTGCCAGCAGTTACCTACAGGGGGCCACTGAAGCTTTCTTT. As protein: CASSYLQGATEAFF.

The chain is built from TRBV7-8 and TRBJ1-6; TRBD1 is a possible D gene (6 bases). Germline assignment: CDR1 SGHVS and CDR2 FQNEAQ. V lost 6 bases to trimming and J lost 10 bases, with 16 bases between them. The CDR3 runs 14 residues. CDR3 protein: CASSLTGAVSPLHF. The CDR3 nucleotides are TGTGCCAGCAGTCTGACAGGCGCGGTCTCACCCCTCCACTTT.

The chain has TRBV5-1 and TRBJ2-5, with 7 bases fitting TRBD2. Trimming removed 4 bases from V and 5 bases from J; junction bases left unmatched: 8. In germline, CDR1 is SGHRS, CDR2 YFSETQ. CDR3 length: 14 amino acids. The CDR3 DNA reads TGCGCCAGCAGCCCACGGGGGGACTGGGAGACCCAGTACTTC. It is translated as CASSPRGDWETQYF.

The sample holds one count of this clone. V usage is TRBV9 and J usage is TRBJ2-7, with D perhaps TRBD1 (6 bases). Germline V CDR1 and CDR2: SGDLS, YYNGEE. The germline V and J ends were trimmed by 0 bases and 0 bases, with 10 bases remaining between them. This CDR3 has 15 residues. CDR3 in DNA: TGTGCCAGCAGCGTAGGTACAGGGCGCTCCTACGAGCAGTACTTC. It yields the protein CASSVGTGRSYEQYF.

The J gene is TRBJ2-4, the V gene TRBV7-9; D not resolved. The germline gives CDR1 SEHNR, CDR2 FQNEAQ (reference sequence). CDR3 length: 15 amino acids. The V and J ends lost 5 bases and 0 bases respectively, with 11 bases between them. CDR3 region: CASSPLSGAKNIQYF. The CDR3 DNA follows: TGTGCCAGCAGCCCCCTCTCGGGAGCCAAAAACATTCAGTACTTC.